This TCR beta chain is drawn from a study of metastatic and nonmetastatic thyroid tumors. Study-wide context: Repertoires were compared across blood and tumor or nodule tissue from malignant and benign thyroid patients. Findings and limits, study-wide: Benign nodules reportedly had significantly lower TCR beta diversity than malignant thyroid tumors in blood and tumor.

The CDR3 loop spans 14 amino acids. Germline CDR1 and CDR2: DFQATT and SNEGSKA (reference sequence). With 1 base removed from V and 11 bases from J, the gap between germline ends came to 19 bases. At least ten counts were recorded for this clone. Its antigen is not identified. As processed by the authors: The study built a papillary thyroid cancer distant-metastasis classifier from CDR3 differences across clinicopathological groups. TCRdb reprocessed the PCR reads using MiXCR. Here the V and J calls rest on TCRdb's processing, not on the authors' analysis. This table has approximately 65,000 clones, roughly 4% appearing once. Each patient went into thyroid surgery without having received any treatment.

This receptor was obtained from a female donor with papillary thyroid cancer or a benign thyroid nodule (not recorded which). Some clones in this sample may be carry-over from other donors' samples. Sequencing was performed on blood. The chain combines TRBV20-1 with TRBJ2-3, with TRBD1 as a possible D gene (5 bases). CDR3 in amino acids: CSARGQLATAEQYF. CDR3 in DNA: TGCAGTGCTAGAGGACAGCTGGCCACGGCGGAGCAGTATTTT.